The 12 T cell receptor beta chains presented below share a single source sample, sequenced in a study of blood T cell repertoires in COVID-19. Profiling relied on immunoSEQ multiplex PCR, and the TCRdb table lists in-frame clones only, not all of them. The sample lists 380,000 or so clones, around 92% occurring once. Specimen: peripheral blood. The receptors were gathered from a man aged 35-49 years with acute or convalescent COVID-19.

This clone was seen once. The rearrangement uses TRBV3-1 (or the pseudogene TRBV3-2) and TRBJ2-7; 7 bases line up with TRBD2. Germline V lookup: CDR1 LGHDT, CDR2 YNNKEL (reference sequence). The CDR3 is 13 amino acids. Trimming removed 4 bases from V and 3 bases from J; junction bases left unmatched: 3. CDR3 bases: TGTGCCAGCAGCCCCGGGACTAACTACGAGCAGTACTTC. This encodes CASSPGTNYEQYF.

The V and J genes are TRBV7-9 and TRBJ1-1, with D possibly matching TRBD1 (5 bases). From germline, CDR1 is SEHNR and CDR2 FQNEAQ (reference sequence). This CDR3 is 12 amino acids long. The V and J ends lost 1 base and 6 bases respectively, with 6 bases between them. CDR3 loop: CASSLGGSEAFF. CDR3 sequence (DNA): TGTGCCAGCAGCTTAGGGGGCTCTGAAGCTTTCTTT.

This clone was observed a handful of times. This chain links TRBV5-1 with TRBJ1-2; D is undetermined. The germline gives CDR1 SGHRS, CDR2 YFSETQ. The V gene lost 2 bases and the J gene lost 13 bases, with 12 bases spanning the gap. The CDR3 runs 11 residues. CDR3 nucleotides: TGCGCCAGCAGCTTAGGGAGAGCCCGCACCTTC. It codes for CASSLGRARTF.

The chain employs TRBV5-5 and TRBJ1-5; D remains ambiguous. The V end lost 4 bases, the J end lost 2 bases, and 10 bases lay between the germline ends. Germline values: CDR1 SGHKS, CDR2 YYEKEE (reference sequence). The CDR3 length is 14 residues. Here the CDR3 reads CASSPSLGNQPQHF. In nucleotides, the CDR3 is TGTGCCAGCAGCCCTAGTCTCGGCAATCAGCCCCAGCATTTT. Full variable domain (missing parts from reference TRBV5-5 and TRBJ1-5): DAGVTQSPTHLIKTRGQQVTLRCSPISGHKSVSWYQQVLGQGPQFIFQYYEKEERGRGNFPDRFSARQFPNYSSELNVNALLLGDSALYLCASSPSLGNQPQHFGDGTRLSIL.

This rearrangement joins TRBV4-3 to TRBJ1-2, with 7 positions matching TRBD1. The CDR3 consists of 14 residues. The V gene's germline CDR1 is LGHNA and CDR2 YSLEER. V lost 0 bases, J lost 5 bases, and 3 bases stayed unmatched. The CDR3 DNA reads TGCGCCAGCAGCCAAGAACAGGGGCTGTATGGCTACACCTTC. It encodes CASSQEQGLYGYTF.

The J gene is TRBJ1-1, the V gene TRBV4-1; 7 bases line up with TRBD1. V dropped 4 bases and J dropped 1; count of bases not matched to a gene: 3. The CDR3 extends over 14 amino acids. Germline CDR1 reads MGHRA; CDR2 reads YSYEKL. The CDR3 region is CASSPGQPNTEAFF. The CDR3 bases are TGCGCCAGCAGCCCGGGACAGCCGAACACTGAAGCTTTCTTT.

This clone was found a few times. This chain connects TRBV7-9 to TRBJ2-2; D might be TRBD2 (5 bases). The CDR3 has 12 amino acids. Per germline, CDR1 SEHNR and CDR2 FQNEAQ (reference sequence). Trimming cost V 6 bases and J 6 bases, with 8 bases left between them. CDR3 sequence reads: CASRPGAGELFF. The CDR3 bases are TGTGCCAGCAGGCCCGGGGCCGGGGAGCTGTTTTTT.

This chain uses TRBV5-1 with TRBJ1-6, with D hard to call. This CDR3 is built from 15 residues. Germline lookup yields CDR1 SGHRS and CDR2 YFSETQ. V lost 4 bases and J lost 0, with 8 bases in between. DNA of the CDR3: TGCGCCAGCAGCGACTATAGCTCCTATAATTCACCCCTCCACTTT. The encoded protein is CASSDYSSYNSPLHF.

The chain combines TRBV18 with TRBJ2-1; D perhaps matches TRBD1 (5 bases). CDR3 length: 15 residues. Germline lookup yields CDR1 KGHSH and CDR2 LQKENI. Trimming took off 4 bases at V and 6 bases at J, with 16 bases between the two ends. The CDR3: CASSRLTDSPNEQFF. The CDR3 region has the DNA TGTGCCAGCTCACGTTTGACTGACAGTCCCAATGAGCAGTTCTTC.

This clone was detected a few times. CDR3 amino acids: CASSWGTESSPLHF. The CDR3 bases are TGCGCCAGCAGCTGGGGGACAGAGAGTTCACCCCTCCACTTT. This chain links TRBV5-1 with TRBJ1-6; 7 bases match TRBD1. V trimming: 3 bases; J trimming: 9 bases; junction bases outside the gene matches: 6. The CDR3 extends over 14 amino acids. Germline lookup yields CDR1 SGHRS and CDR2 YFSETQ.

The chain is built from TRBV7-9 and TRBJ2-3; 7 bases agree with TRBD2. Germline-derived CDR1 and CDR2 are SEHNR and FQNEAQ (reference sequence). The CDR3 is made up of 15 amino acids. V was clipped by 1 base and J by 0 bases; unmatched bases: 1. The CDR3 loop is CASSLGRGSTDTQYF. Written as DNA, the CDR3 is TGTGCCAGCAGCTTAGGGCGGGGGAGCACAGATACGCAGTATTTT. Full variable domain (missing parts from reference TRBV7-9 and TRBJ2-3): DTGVSQNPRHKITKRGQNVTFRCDPISEHNRLYWYRQTLGQGPEFLTYFQNEAQLEKSRLLSDRFSAERPKGSFSTLEIQRTEQGDSAMYLCASSLGRGSTDTQYFGPGTRLTVL.

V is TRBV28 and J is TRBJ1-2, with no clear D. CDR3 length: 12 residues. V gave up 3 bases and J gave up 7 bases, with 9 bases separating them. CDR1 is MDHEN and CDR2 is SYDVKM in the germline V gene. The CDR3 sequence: CASSFGVGGYTF. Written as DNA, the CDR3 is TGTGCCAGCAGTTTCGGGGTTGGTGGCTACACCTTC.